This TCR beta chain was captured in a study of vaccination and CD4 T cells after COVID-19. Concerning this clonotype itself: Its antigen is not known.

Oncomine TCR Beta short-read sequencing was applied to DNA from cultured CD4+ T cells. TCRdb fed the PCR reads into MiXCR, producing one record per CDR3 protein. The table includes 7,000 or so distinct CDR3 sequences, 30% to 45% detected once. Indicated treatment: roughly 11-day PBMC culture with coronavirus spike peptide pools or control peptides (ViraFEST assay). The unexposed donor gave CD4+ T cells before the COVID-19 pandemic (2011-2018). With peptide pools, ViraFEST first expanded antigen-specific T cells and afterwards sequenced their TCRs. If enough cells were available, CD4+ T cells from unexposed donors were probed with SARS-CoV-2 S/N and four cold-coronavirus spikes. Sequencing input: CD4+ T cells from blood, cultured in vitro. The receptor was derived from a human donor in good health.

The CDR3 DNA reads TGCAGTGCTGGGACAGGGGATATGTATGGCTACACCTTC. Protein product: CSAGTGDMYGYTF. The chain combines TRBV20-1 with TRBJ1-2; TRBD1 aligns across 10 bases. V gave up 5 bases and J gave up 5 bases; unmatched junction bases: 5. CDR3 length: 13 residues. Germline V lookup: CDR1 DFQATT, CDR2 SNEGSKA (reference sequence).